The rows below give T cell receptor beta chains drawn from one sample of a study of response to subunit inactivated influenza vaccine. TCRdb fed the RT-PCR reads into MiXCR, producing one record per CDR3 protein. The sample includes about 500,000 distinct CDR3 sequences, approximately 13% seen only once; the top ten take roughly 14%. The sample here was PBMCs from blood, taken roughly 48 days after vaccination. Every receptor here comes from a man aged 50 to 59 who received an inactivated influenza vaccine. CDR3s include the opening cysteine and the closing phenylalanine or tryptophan. Fields, in order: V gene, clone size, D gene, J gene, CDR3 protein, CDR3 DNA. The D gene is left open where the match is weak. Size tells how often a clone was seen (once, few, many) or the class of an expanded clone, and some rows leave it out.

v_gene: TRBV7-3
abundance: .
d_gene: TRBD1
j_gene: TRBJ1-2
CDR3aa: CASSQTGGGYGYTF
CDR3nt: TGTGCCAGCAGCCAAACAGGGGGCGGCTATGGCTACACCTTC

v_gene: TRBV28
abundance: few
d_gene: .
j_gene: TRBJ2-3
CDR3aa: CASGGTESGDTQYF
CDR3nt: TGTGCCAGCGGGGGGACGGAGTCAGGAGATACGCAGTATTTT

v_gene: TRBV4-2
abundance: .
d_gene: .
j_gene: TRBJ2-7
CDR3aa: CASSQDLVAVRNYEQYF
CDR3nt: TGTGCCAGCAGCCAAGATTTAGTAGCGGTACGAAACTACGAGCAGTACTTC

v_gene: TRBV6-1
abundance: .
d_gene: TRBD2
j_gene: TRBJ2-1
CDR3aa: CASSLSGAGGGSYNEQFF
CDR3nt: TGTGCCAGCAGCCTTAGCGGGGCTGGGGGAGGCTCCTACAATGAGCAGTTCTTC

v_gene: TRBV10-3
abundance: many
d_gene: TRBD1
j_gene: TRBJ2-1
CDR3aa: CAISEGTGRGEQFF
CDR3nt: TGTGCCATCAGTGAAGGGACAGGGCGGGGTGAGCAGTTCTTC

v_gene: TRBV12-3/TRBV12-4
abundance: once
d_gene: .
j_gene: TRBJ1-5
CDR3aa: CASSLGAGRNQPQHF
CDR3nt: TGTGCCAGCAGTTTAGGGGCAGGCCGGAACCAGCCCCAGCATTTT

v_gene: TRBV5-1
abundance: once
d_gene: .
j_gene: TRBJ2-7
CDR3aa: CASSLGSGAAEQYF
CDR3nt: TGCGCCAGCAGCTTGGGGTCGGGGGCAGCCGAGCAGTACTTC

v_gene: TRBV28
abundance: many
d_gene: TRBD1
j_gene: TRBJ2-7
CDR3aa: CASTGQGEDEQYF
CDR3nt: TGTGCCAGCACTGGACAGGGTGAGGACGAGCAGTACTTC

v_gene: TRBV10-3
abundance: .
d_gene: .
j_gene: TRBJ2-5
CDR3aa: CAISRTVYQETQYF
CDR3nt: TGTGCCATCAGTCGGACAGTCTATCAAGAGACCCAGTACTTC

v_gene: TRBV21-1
abundance: few
d_gene: .
j_gene: TRBJ2-2
CDR3aa: CARRWRAGELFF
CDR3nt: TGTGCCAGGCGGTGGCGGGCCGGGGAGCTGTTTTTT

v_gene: TRBV20-1
abundance: few
d_gene: TRBD1
j_gene: TRBJ1-5
CDR3aa: CSAVTGGNLSPQHF
CDR3nt: TGCAGTGCTGTGACAGGGGGAAACCTCAGCCCCCAGCATTTT

v_gene: TRBV29-1
abundance: few
d_gene: TRBD1
j_gene: TRBJ1-2
CDR3aa: CSAERGLSYGYTF
CDR3nt: TGCAGCGCCGAAAGGGGGCTGAGCTATGGCTACACCTTC

v_gene: TRBV4-1
abundance: many
d_gene: TRBD2
j_gene: TRBJ2-1
CDR3aa: CASSQELAGYNEQFF
CDR3nt: TGCGCCAGCAGCCAAGAACTAGCGGGGTACAATGAGCAGTTCTTC

v_gene: TRBV28
abundance: once
d_gene: .
j_gene: TRBJ2-1
CDR3aa: CASTRTGPYNKQFF
CDR3nt: TGTGCCAGCACCCGCACGGGCCCTTACAATAAGCAGTTCTTC

v_gene: TRBV30
abundance: many
d_gene: .
j_gene: TRBJ2-6
CDR3aa: CAWRSTGANVLTF
CDR3nt: TGTGCCTGGAGGTCTACCGGGGCCAACGTCCTGACTTTC

v_gene: TRBV30
abundance: .
d_gene: .
j_gene: TRBJ2-2
CDR3aa: CAWNMGTGELFF
CDR3nt: TGTGCCTGGAATATGGGAACCGGGGAGCTGTTTTTT

v_gene: TRBV27
abundance: few
d_gene: TRBD2
j_gene: TRBJ2-1
CDR3aa: CASSLLGLAGGPGNEQFF
CDR3nt: TGTGCCAGCAGCCTCCTTGGGCTAGCGGGAGGGCCCGGGAATGAGCAGTTCTTC

v_gene: TRBV12-3/TRBV12-4
abundance: many
d_gene: .
j_gene: TRBJ2-7
CDR3aa: CASSSRVSYEQYF
CDR3nt: TGTGCCAGCAGTTCTCGGGTATCCTACGAGCAGTACTTC

v_gene: TRBV7-8
abundance: few
d_gene: .
j_gene: TRBJ2-3
CDR3aa: CASSSLLRGYVTDTQYF
CDR3nt: TGTGCCAGCAGCTCCTTACTACGGGGATACGTCACAGATACGCAGTATTTT

v_gene: TRBV3-1
abundance: .
d_gene: TRBD1
j_gene: TRBJ2-3
CDR3aa: CASSYRQGTDTQYF
CDR3nt: TGTGCCAGCAGCTACCGACAGGGGACAGATACGCAGTATTTT

v_gene: TRBV24-1
abundance: few
d_gene: .
j_gene: TRBJ2-5
CDR3aa: CATSDFTRRGQETQYF
CDR3nt: TGTGCCACCAGTGATTTTACCCGAAGGGGGCAAGAGACCCAGTACTTC

v_gene: TRBV9
abundance: few
d_gene: TRBD2
j_gene: TRBJ2-1
CDR3aa: CASSVEAGSNEQFF
CDR3nt: TGTGCCAGCAGCGTAGAAGCGGGAAGCAATGAGCAGTTCTTC

v_gene: TRBV7-2
abundance: few
d_gene: .
j_gene: TRBJ2-7
CDR3aa: CASSLTPPYEQYF
CDR3nt: TGTGCCAGCAGCTTGACACCTCCCTACGAGCAGTACTTC

v_gene: TRBV5-6
abundance: many
d_gene: TRBD1
j_gene: TRBJ2-7
CDR3aa: CASSHGQASYEQYF
CDR3nt: TGTGCCAGCAGTCACGGACAGGCTTCTTACGAGCAGTACTTC

v_gene: TRBV12-3/TRBV12-4
abundance: .
d_gene: .
j_gene: TRBJ1-5
CDR3aa: CASSFGGNQPRHF
CDR3nt: TGTGCCAGCAGTTTCGGGGGTAATCAGCCCCGGCATTTT